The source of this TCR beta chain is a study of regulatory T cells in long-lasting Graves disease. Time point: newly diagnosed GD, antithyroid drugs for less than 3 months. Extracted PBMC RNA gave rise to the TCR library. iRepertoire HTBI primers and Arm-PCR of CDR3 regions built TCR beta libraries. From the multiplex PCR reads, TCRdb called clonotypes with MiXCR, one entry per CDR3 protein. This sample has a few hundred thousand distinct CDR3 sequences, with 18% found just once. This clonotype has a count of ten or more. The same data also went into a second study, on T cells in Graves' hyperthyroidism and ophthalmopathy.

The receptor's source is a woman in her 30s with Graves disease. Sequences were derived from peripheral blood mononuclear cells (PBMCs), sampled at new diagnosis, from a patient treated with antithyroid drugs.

The CDR3 spells CSARRGRGDTEAFF. The DNA of the CDR3 is TGCAGTGCTCGGAGGGGGCGCGGGGACACTGAAGCTTTCTTT. This chain links TRBV20-1 with TRBJ1-1; 7 nucleotides agree with TRBD1. CDR3 length: 14 amino acids. Trimming at V came to 5 bases and at J to 3 bases, leaving 9 bases not matched to a gene. Germline V CDR1 and CDR2: DFQATT, SNEGSKA (reference sequence).